The entry below gives a single T cell receptor beta chain sequence along with its context. The antigen this receptor binds is unknown. Base quality data are lacking; no much larger clone is found one base away. The cohort consisted of 670 or so healthy bone marrow donors. At the time of sampling, all cohort members were nominally healthy, though unrecorded immune exposures were likely present. The donor tested CMV seronegative, placing the donor among the 350 to 400 seronegative members of the cohort. Every donor gave a peripheral blood sample, and the peripheral blood mononuclear cells from that sample were used for TCR beta sequencing. Genomic DNA was extracted from the blood cell samples with the Qiagen DNeasy Blood Extraction Kit. The library was made by the immunoSEQ multiplex PCR assay. The multiplex PCR relied on a mix of 60 forward primers for TCR Vbeta segments and 13 reverse primers for TCR Jbeta segments. Amplification of the CDR3 region of rearranged TCR beta genes was performed with a multiplex PCR assay on genomic DNA. The amplified TCR beta libraries were sequenced on the Illumina HiSeq System as 87-base-pair reads. As for the original processing: In a later analysis, roughly 80 million unique TCR beta chains were counted across the roughly 610 repertoires, and roughly 11 million of these chains were shared by at least two donors. Raw reads were error-corrected and collapsed into unique sequences by a nearest-neighbor algorithm in which closely related sequences were merged to remove PCR and sequencing errors. To assign V, D and J gene segments, CDR3 sequences were aligned to IMGT reference sequences. For a sequence to be retained, a match of at least six nucleotides to both a V gene segment and a J gene segment was required. A rearrangement was called productive if the CDR3 had no stop codons and remained in frame with V and J, and every other rearrangement was called non-productive. Following IMGT convention, CDR3 was defined as the stretch from the second conserved V-encoded cysteine up to the conserved J-encoded phenylalanine. In an earlier analysis of more than 550 of the donors, sequences lacking an unambiguous match to a single V gene segment were excluded. In an earlier analysis of 450 to 700 of the donors, V segments were called functional above 56.7% productive rearrangements and were called segregating when the between-donor standard deviation exceeded 5%. A statistical classification framework was built to diagnose cytomegalovirus status from the catalog of TCR beta chain sequences. In a later analysis, TCR nucleotide sequences were compared against IMGT/GENE-DB human TR gene sequences so that V and J genes could be assigned. In a later analysis, CDR3 sequences and most-parsimonious VDJ recombination scenarios were assigned using the TCRdist pipeline. In a later analysis, each TCR beta chain was defined by its CDR3 amino acid sequence together with its V-gene family, and reads without a unique V-gene family were excluded. As a way to deal with suspected cross-contamination and a sequencing artifact, a later analysis dropped 500 to 700 nucleotide sequences that were highly shared and had low generation probability. A later analysis calculated a clonal expansion index for each public chain from normalized within-repertoire ranks of inferred template counts. In a later analysis, generation probabilities were computed using a VDJ recombination model fitted to out-of-frame rearrangements, and the results were checked against IGoR. A later analysis scored TCR-TCR, TCR-HLA and TCR-CMV co-occurrence with hypergeometric tests, applying a repertoire-size bias correction to TCR pairs. In a later analysis, false discovery rates were estimated by permuting HLA or CMV assignments 20 times. In a later analysis, co-occurring TCRs were grouped using DBSCAN, with TCRdist sequence similarity added in when clustering inside HLA-allele-positive subsets. Co-occurrence clustering excluded repertoires with fewer than 30,000 or more than 120,000 public chains, plus five with anomalous nucleotide sharing. TCRdb stores this immuneACCESS table with in-frame sequences only. Part of the clones is absent; in the studies checked, under half of the shortfall reflects unresolved V genes, and no reason is known for the rest. That table is the source of V, J and clone size, and D and trimming were worked out from the DNA. Recorded for this sample are about 52,000 clones; around 70% of them occurred a single time. Of the sample, around 3.1% falls within the top ten clones.

The record originates from a study of cytomegalovirus exposure and HLA in healthy donors (dated by TCRdb to about 2017). Study-level background: An earlier analysis of some 600 of the donors reported 250 to 350 Gb of sequence data and 117 million unique TCR beta sequences obtained from about 170 million T cells. An early release covering 500 to 750 HLA-typed donors comprised around 300 gigabases of sequencing data and around 80 million unique TCR sequences. Of the 350 to 450 genotyped donors, 81% fell in the genetic ancestry cluster associated with self-reported Caucasian donors. The study aimed to test whether signatures of past pathogen exposure could be identified by cataloging public T cell receptors. Using immunosequencing, the study profiled T cell repertoires from some 670 subjects and related those repertoires to cytomegalovirus serostatus. A separate validation cohort of 90 to 150 different subjects was used in addition to the 666-subject first cohort. The study combined high-throughput TCR immunosequencing, statistical association of individual TCRs with disease status, and machine learning to predict cytomegalovirus infection status. In a later analysis, previously published TCR beta repertoires from fewer than 750 donors were re-analyzed and high-resolution HLA genotyping was added so that TCR occurrence patterns could be studied. In the later analysis, no new phenotypic data were used to find candidate immune exposures; instead, reliance was placed on TCR beta sequences and their occurrence across donors. An earlier analysis of more than 450 of the donors used high-throughput TCR beta sequencing to judge whether each TCR beta V gene segment behaved as functional or pseudogenic. Alongside the repertoire data, information on donor age, sex, ethnicity and CMV serostatus was compiled. In a later genetic analysis, genome-wide SNP genotypes for about three fifths of the roughly 670 donors were used, and that subset was treated as a discovery cohort. All discovery cohort repertoires had been generated using a single sequencing platform. HLA typing included class I and class II loci at four-digit resolution. The number of typed donors differed by locus: 629-630 for A, B, C, DRB1 and DQB1; some 500 for DQA1; some 590 for DPA1; and 400 to 480 for DPB1. A handful of DR-DQ haplotypes were handled as single units for association and clustering because linkage in the cohort was strong. On average, about 240,000 unique TCR beta nucleotide sequences were sequenced per donor among a few hundred genotyped donors of the cohort, with 15% to 20% of those sequences being non-productive. Results the study describes overall, beyond this receptor: When HLA alleles, especially DR and DQ, strongly co-occurred, TCR associations were difficult to assign to individual alleles. Compared with equally common non-associated chains, HLA-associated TCR beta chains in a later analysis were more clonally expanded and had lower generation probabilities. The cohort was sequenced for TCR beta chains only, and without alpha or paired-chain data the features that could be detected were limited. Most TCR sequences were observed very rarely across donors, whereas some public TCRs were present in many individuals. Because HLA typing was missing for some donors at each locus, association tests included only the typed subset. Because counts were too low, seventeen rarely observed V segments, including chromosome 9 orphons, were left out of the earlier analysis of several hundred of the donors. In a later analysis, most CMV-associated TCR beta chains were found to appear HLA-restricted, with HLA associations seemingly driven largely by CMV exposure. The authors suggested that the approach could potentially be extended to other disease states and immunological phenotypes. The presence/absence analyses assumed that sequencing depth was roughly uniform across donors, and that assumption may not be true. In a later analysis, several top co-occurrence clusters were reported to appear linked to parvovirus B19, influenza, CMV and Epstein-Barr virus. In the study, about 150 TCR beta chains were listed as associated with cytomegalovirus. In a later genetic analysis, a missense DCLRE1C variant was associated with V-gene and J-gene trimming of TCR beta chains, and the association was replicated in an independent cohort. An earlier analysis of roughly 570 of the donors showed that most TCR beta V segments appeared in productive rearrangements either about 87% or about 30% of the time, which broadly matched IMGT annotations. Linkage disequilibrium might explain the correlated functional status among segregating V segments, but an unknown experimental factor could not be ruled out. A further reported finding was that TCR beta sequences accurately predicted the HLA-A and HLA-B alleles for most subjects in the first cohort. In vitro tests confirmed that a few of the cytomegalovirus-associated TCR beta chains recognize cytomegalovirus antigens. According to a later analysis, TCR association rates differed among HLA loci, with DRB1 alleles showing the most associated TCRs and HLA-C alleles showing the fewest. In a later analysis, 15,000 to 20,000 TCR beta sequences were associated with specific HLA alleles at a false discovery rate of 0.05. The classifier was reported to diagnose cytomegalovirus status with high specificity and sensitivity in both the original and validation cohorts. Immune exposure information for the cohort was limited to CMV serostatus. In a later genetic analysis, fewer N-insertions in productive TCRs were reported among donors in an Asian-associated ancestry cluster than the roughly 640-donor mean. A group of highly shared sequence variants was considered likely to be a technical artifact of the sequencing pipeline.

The sample taken for sequencing was PBMCs. The sequence was collected from a man between 18 and 29 years old in good health and CMV-seronegative.

The CDR3 sequence is CASRPTSATNEKLFF. The sequence in DNA is TGTGCCAGCAGACCCACGAGCGCAACTAATGAAAAACTGTTTTTT. This receptor chain uses TRBV2 and TRBJ1-4; no D segment can be confidently identified. From the germline V gene, CDR1 is SNHLY and CDR2 is FYNNEI. V loses 6 bases, J loses 0 bases, and the germline ends lie 11 bases apart. The CDR3 has 15 amino acids, counting the end cysteine and phenylalanine. Only CDR3 DNA remains: 45 bases, in frame from the first base.